One and the same sample provided the 27 T cell receptor beta chains below, sequenced in a study of blood T cell repertoires in COVID-19. The table came from immunoSEQ multiplex PCR; TCRdb's copy has only in-frame clones and leaves some out. The sample shows about 280,000 clones, approximately 85% of them seen only once. The sample taken for sequencing was peripheral blood. These receptors came from a human donor in a cohort sampled during active COVID-19.

The genes are TRBV9 and TRBJ2-2, with D perhaps matching TRBD1 (6 bases). Per germline, CDR1 SGDLS and CDR2 YYNGEE. V lost 3 bases to trimming and J lost 6 bases, with 18 bases between them. CDR3 length: 16 residues. This chain's CDR3 is CASSAYYPGQSGELFF. CDR3 nucleotide sequence: TGTGCCAGCAGCGCCTACTACCCAGGACAGTCCGGGGAGCTGTTTTTT.

The chain couples TRBV6-5 to TRBJ2-1; possible D gene TRBD2, 6 bases. V was cut by 8 bases and J by 4 bases, with 9 bases left in between. Germline values: CDR1 MNHEY, CDR2 SVGAGI. This CDR3 is 12 amino acids long. For the CDR3, the DNA is TGTGCCAGCCATGGGGGGTACAATGAGCAGTTCTTC. This translates into CASHGGYNEQFF.

The chain joins TRBV19 to TRBJ2-1; 8 nucleotides align to TRBD2. V was clipped by 4 bases and J by 5 bases; unmatched bases: 4. This CDR3 is 14 amino acids long. Germline V CDR1 and CDR2: LNHDA, SQIVND (reference sequence). CDR3 loop: CASSTREANNEQFF. CDR3 bases: TGTGCCAGTAGTACGCGGGAGGCGAACAATGAGCAGTTCTTC.

The chain is built from TRBV6-5 and TRBJ2-3; D is possibly TRBD2 (7 bases). Trimming shortened V by 6 bases and J by 2 bases, and 15 bases separated the two germline ends. CDR3 length: 15 residues. Germline CDR1 reads MNHEY; CDR2 reads SVGAGI. CDR3 nucleotide sequence: TGTGCCAGCAGGCGGGGGCAGGGTTACACAGATACGCAGTATTTT. Its translation is CASRRGQGYTDTQYF.

This chain connects TRBV3-1 (or the pseudogene TRBV3-2) to TRBJ2-2; 15 nucleotides agree with TRBD2. Germline V gives CDR1 LGHDT, CDR2 YNNKEL (reference sequence). The V segment lost 6 bases and the J segment 7 bases; nucleotides outside the gene matches: 3. The CDR3 contains 15 residues. The CDR3 region is CASRGLAGGHGELFF. The CDR3 bases are TGTGCCAGCAGGGGACTAGCGGGAGGCCACGGGGAGCTGTTTTTT.

The V call is TRBV7-9, the J call TRBJ1-2, with D maybe TRBD1 (5 bases). Deletions cut 5 bases from V and 1 base from J, with 17 bases between. The CDR3 loop spans 16 amino acids. Germline V gives CDR1 SEHNR, CDR2 FQNEAQ (reference sequence). This CDR3 is CASSVLDSEVNYGYTF. The CDR3 DNA reads as TGTGCCAGCAGCGTCCTTGACAGTGAAGTTAACTATGGCTACACCTTC. The whole variable domain, filled in from reference TRBV7-9 and TRBJ1-2, reads DTGVSQNPRHKITKRGQNVTFRCDPISEHNRLYWYRQTLGQGPEFLTYFQNEAQLEKSRLLSDRFSAERPKGSFSTLEIQRTEQGDSAMYLCASSVLDSEVNYGYTFGSGTRLTVV.

A single count supports this clone. This rearrangement joins TRBV5-1 to TRBJ2-7; D gene unclear. From germline, CDR1 is SGHRS and CDR2 YFSETQ. The CDR3 has 12 residues. The V and J ends lost 5 bases and 4 bases respectively, with 10 bases between them. CDR3 sequence (DNA): TGCGCCAGCAGTGTCCCCTCTTACGAGCAGTACTTC. Its protein is CASSVPSYEQYF. Full variable domain (remainder filled in from reference TRBV5-1 and TRBJ2-7): KAGVTQTPRYLIKTRGQQVTLSCSPISGHRSVSWYQQTPGQGLQFLFEYFSETQRNKGNFPGRFSGRQFSNSRSEMNVSTLELGDSALYLCASSVPSYEQYFGPGTRLTVT.

The chain links TRBV7-2 to TRBJ2-4, with 11 bases matching TRBD2. V lost 1 base, J lost 12 bases, and 14 bases stayed unmatched. CDR1 is SGHTA and CDR2 is FQGNSA in the germline V gene. This CDR3 comprises 17 residues. CDR3 loop: CASSLEAGGGLAASQYF. CDR3 sequence (DNA): TGTGCCAGCAGCTTAGAGGCCGGGGGGGGACTAGCGGCGTCTCAGTACTTC.

Remarks on this clone: This same CDR3 is encoded by further DNA sequences in the sample. The rearrangement joins TRBV27 to TRBJ2-7, with 9 bases identical to TRBD1. With V trimmed by 3 bases and J by 4 bases, 7 bases remained unmatched. Germline V gives CDR1 MNHEY, CDR2 SMNVEV (reference sequence). There are 15 residues in the CDR3. CDR3 DNA: TGTGCCAGCAGTTTCTTGGACAGGGGTTCATACGAGCAGTACTTC. It yields the protein CASSFLDRGSYEQYF.

A word on this clone: The identical CDR3 is also encoded by other nucleotide sequences in the sample. The J gene is TRBJ2-3, the V gene TRBV18; weak D call: TRBD1 (6 bases). The germline V and J ends were trimmed by 4 bases and 6 bases, with 11 bases remaining between them. Germline V gene lookup returns CDR1 KGHSH and CDR2 LQKENI. The CDR3 loop spans 13 amino acids. This chain's CDR3 is CASSLGQSDTQYF. The CDR3 coding sequence is TGTGCCAGCTCACTTGGACAGTCGGATACGCAGTATTTT.

V is TRBV12-3 or TRBV12-4 and J is TRBJ2-1; 11 nucleotides align to TRBD2. The CDR3 is 11 amino acids. The CDR3: CASGRGDEQFF. CDR3 bases: TGTGCTAGCGGGAGGGGGGATGAGCAGTTCTTC.

The gene calls are TRBV18 and TRBJ2-5, with 7 positions matching TRBD2. Losses at the gene ends were 2 bases for V and 4 bases for J; bases not matched to a gene: 1. This CDR3 is 13 amino acids long. Germline-derived CDR1 and CDR2 are KGHSH and LQKENI. CDR3 amino acids: CASSPGGGETQYF. The CDR3 coding sequence is TGTGCCAGCTCACCAGGCGGGGGAGAGACCCAGTACTTC.

This clone has more than one count but fewer than ten. This chain links TRBV25-1 with TRBJ1-6; D remains unclear. CDR1 is MGHDK and CDR2 is SYGVNS in the germline V gene. V shed 5 bases and J shed 0 bases, with 5 bases lying between them. CDR3 length: 14 residues. The CDR3 spells CASSRSSYNSPLHF. The CDR3 DNA follows: TGTGCCAGCAGTCGGAGCTCCTATAATTCACCCCTCCACTTT.

This chain connects TRBV10-1 to TRBJ1-6, with D maybe TRBD1 (6 bases). V gave up 5 bases and J gave up 7 bases, with 12 bases separating them. The CDR3 extends over 14 amino acids. The germline V gene has CDR1 WNHNN and CDR2 SYGVQD (reference sequence). The CDR3 coding sequence is TGCGCCAGCAGTCCCGGGACAAAGAATTCACCCCTCCACTTT. Amino acid sequence: CASSPGTKNSPLHF.

The V gene is TRBV6-6, the J gene TRBJ1-2; D may be TRBD1 (5 bases). This CDR3 spans 15 amino acids. The germline V gene has CDR1 MNHNY and CDR2 SVGAGI (reference sequence). CDR3 coding DNA: TGTGACACTTGTACTCGACAGACCCTATGCTATGGCTACACCTTC. Translated: CDTCTRQTLCYGYTF.

The chain joins TRBV9 to TRBJ2-2; 11 nucleotides agree with TRBD2. The CDR3 spans 15 residues. J gave up 6 bases and V 0 bases, and 1 base lay outside the gene matches. CDR1 and CDR2 from the germline V gene are SGDLS and YYNGEE. The CDR3, as DNA: TGTGCCAGCAGCGTAGAACTAGCGGGAGCCGGGGAGCTGTTTTTT. Translating gives CASSVELAGAGELFF.

The chain combines TRBV5-6 with TRBJ1-5; perhaps TRBD1 as D (5 bases). Germline V gives CDR1 SGHDT, CDR2 YYEEEE. The CDR3 totals 14 residues. Trimming took off 0 bases at V and 9 bases at J, with 13 bases between the two ends. The CDR3 nucleotides read TGTGCCAGCAGCTTGGGAAGGGGCCGATCGCCCCAGCATTTT. This translates into CASSLGRGRSPQHF.

V and J are TRBV11-2 and TRBJ1-2; a weak D match, TRBD1 (5 bases). Germline V gene data show CDR1 as SGHAT and CDR2 as FQNNGV. This CDR3 region has 15 residues. V dropped 5 bases and J dropped 5 bases, with 18 bases sitting between them. CDR3 sequence (DNA): TGTGCCAGCAGCCAAGAAACAGGCCACCAGTATGGCTACACCTTC. The encoded protein is CASSQETGHQYGYTF.

Points on this clone: This may come from a read error, since a much larger clone is one base off. V and J are TRBV6-4 and TRBJ2-3; 8 bases align to TRBD1. V was clipped by 6 bases and J by 3 bases; unmatched bases: 5. The CDR3 consists of 14 residues. Germline V gene lookup returns CDR1 MRHNA and CDR2 SNTAGT. This chain's CDR3 is CASSQDRATDTQYF. DNA of the CDR3: TGTGCCAGCAGCCAGGACAGGGCTACAGATACGCAGTATTTT.

The chain is built from TRBV27 and TRBJ1-5; TRBD1 matches 8 bases. Trimming took 5 bases from V and 3 from J; bases not matched to a gene: 6. Per germline, CDR1 MNHEY and CDR2 SMNVEV (reference sequence). The CDR3 is 15 residues long. The CDR3, as DNA: TGTGCCAGCAGTCAACAGGGGGGTTTCAATCAGCCCCAGCATTTT. Amino acid sequence: CASSQQGGFNQPQHF.

The V call is TRBV6-5, the J call TRBJ2-1; the match to TRBD1 covers 10 bases. This CDR3 is built from 13 residues. J gave up 10 bases and V 10 bases, and 10 bases lay outside the gene matches. Germline V gene sequence: CDR1 MNHEY, CDR2 SVGAGI. The CDR3 protein is CATLGQGRREQFF. The CDR3 region has the DNA TGTGCCACCCTGGGACAGGGGCGGAGGGAGCAGTTCTTC.

This chain joins TRBV12-3 or TRBV12-4 and TRBJ1-1, with D unclear. Trimming took 3 bases from V and 5 from J, leaving 10 bases between them. This CDR3 has 13 amino acids. CDR3 nucleotide sequence: TGTGCCAGCAGTTTGACTGATCAGACTGAAGCTTTCTTT. This codes for CASSLTDQTEAFF.

This clone was seen once. The rearrangement links TRBV28 to TRBJ1-2; D is uncertain. CDR3 length equals 11 residues. V gave up 5 bases and J gave up 5 bases, with 6 bases separating them. CDR1 is MDHEN and CDR2 is SYDVKM in the germline V gene. The CDR3 nucleotides are TGTGCCAGCAGTGCAGGTTATGGCTACACCTTC. Amino acids: CASSAGYGYTF.

This chain joins TRBV5-1 and TRBJ2-1, with 10 bases fitting TRBD2. The V and J ends lost 0 bases and 5 bases, in that order; junction bases with no gene match: 5. The CDR3 covers 16 residues. Germline lookup yields CDR1 SGHRS and CDR2 YFSETQ. The CDR3 spells CASSLAGLAGDNEQFF. In DNA form, the CDR3 reads TGCGCCAGCAGCTTGGCCGGGCTAGCGGGGGACAATGAGCAGTTCTTC.

V is TRBV28 and J is TRBJ2-3; D is unclear. The germline gives CDR1 MDHEN, CDR2 SYDVKM. V was clipped by 6 bases and J by 0 bases, with 7 bases between them. The CDR3 consists of 13 residues. CDR3 nucleotides: TGTGCCAGCAGCCCCACTAGCACAGATACGCAGTATTTT. It translates to CASSPTSTDTQYF.

This clone has just a few counts. The chain has TRBV5-4 and TRBJ2-2; 8 bases match TRBD1. Trimming at V came to 5 bases and at J to 1 base, leaving 4 bases not matched to a gene. Looked up from germline, CDR1 is SGHNT and CDR2 is YYREEE (reference sequence). The CDR3 runs to 15 residues. The DNA for the CDR3 is TGTGCCAGCAGGCCAGGGGGCTGGAACACCGGGGAGCTGTTTTTT. Amino acid sequence: CASRPGGWNTGELFF.

V gene TRBV5-6 combines with J gene TRBJ2-2, with D maybe TRBD2 (5 bases). The germline CDR1 and CDR2 sequences are SGHDT and YYEEEE. V was pared by 0 bases and J by 7 bases, with 13 bases between. This CDR3 is 15 amino acids long. For the CDR3, the DNA is TGTGCCAGCAGCTTGGCGGGATTATGGATCGGGGAGCTGTTTTTT. Its protein is CASSLAGLWIGELFF.